A single sample is the source of the 28 T cell receptor beta chains below, sequenced in a study of beta chain features in type 1 diabetes. TCRB transcripts that were expressed got sequenced, as all of the isolated RNA had been reverse transcribed. Only in-frame clones appear in the TCRdb table, and some are missing; sequencing was by immunoSEQ multiplex PCR. Of hundreds of thousands of clones in the sample, around an eighth were seen once. Whole-study results and caveats: Moderately but significantly shorter TCRB CDR3s were found in Type 1 diabetes patients in all four CD4+ subsets.

These receptors' targets are unknown. The sample comprised naive CD4+ T cells from blood. Receptors originate from a man aged 18 to 35 with type 1 diabetes.

In regard to this clone: At the DNA level, this CDR3 is encoded by other sequences in the same sample as well. The gene calls are TRBV9 and TRBJ2-3; D gene ambiguous. This CDR3 has 12 residues. Trimming cost V 2 bases and J 1 base, with 2 bases left between them. The germline V gene encodes CDR1 SGDLS and CDR2 YYNGEE. DNA for the CDR3: TGTGCCAGCAGCGTTGGCACAGATACGCAGTATTTT. It yields the protein CASSVGTDTQYF.

The gene calls are TRBV7-9 and TRBJ1-2, with TRBD1 matching 8 bases. CDR3 size: 14 residues. The V gene end was trimmed by 4 bases and the J gene end by 3 bases; junction bases not matched to a gene: 4. The germline V gene encodes CDR1 SEHNR and CDR2 FQNEAQ (reference sequence). CDR3 residues: CASSSGQGHYGYTF. CDR3 coding DNA: TGTGCCAGCAGCTCAGGACAGGGCCACTATGGCTACACCTTC.

The V and J genes are TRBV5-4 and TRBJ2-2; TRBD2 matches at 7 bases. The CDR3 totals 20 residues. Trimming at V came to 4 bases and at J to 4 bases, leaving 22 bases not matched to a gene. The germline CDR1 and CDR2 sequences are SGHNT and YYREEE (reference sequence). The CDR3 DNA follows: TGTGCCAGCAGCGCGGGCATTATGGGCGGGAGTGGCGTAAGCACCGGGGAGCTGTTTTTT. The encoded protein is CASSAGIMGGSGVSTGELFF.

This clone showed up just a few times. CDR3 protein: CASSEGQLAGGDEQFF. The CDR3 bases are TGTGCCAGCAGTGAAGGACAACTAGCGGGTGGAGATGAGCAGTTCTTC. The gene calls are TRBV2 and TRBJ2-1; 9 nucleotides line up with TRBD2. Germline V gene sequence: CDR1 SNHLY, CDR2 FYNNEI. Trimming removed 1 base from V and 8 bases from J; junction bases left unmatched: 9. The CDR3 contains 16 residues.

The chain joins TRBV10-3 to TRBJ2-7; perhaps TRBD2 as D (6 bases). CDR1 is ENHRY, CDR2 SYGVKD, per germline. This CDR3 is built from 12 residues. V lost 7 bases, J lost 5 bases, and 12 bases lay in between. The CDR3 coding sequence is TGTGCCATCATGGGGGGAAGCGACGAGCAGTACTTC. Its protein is CAIMGGSDEQYF.

This clone showed up just a few times. The V and J genes are TRBV19 and TRBJ2-1; 10 bases agree with TRBD1. CDR1 and CDR2 (germline): LNHDA, SQIVND (reference sequence). V lost 7 bases to trimming and J lost 7 bases; unmatched junction nucleotides: 4. This CDR3 spans 13 amino acids. The CDR3 spells CASNLDRGNEQFF. CDR3 DNA: TGTGCCAGTAACCTGGACAGGGGGAATGAGCAGTTCTTC.

This clone has just a few counts. This chain uses TRBV7-9 with TRBJ2-7, with 8 bases matching TRBD1. The length of the CDR3 is 14 residues. Trimming cost V 5 bases and J 3 bases; bases outside gene matches: 6. Germline V lookup: CDR1 SEHNR, CDR2 FQNEAQ (reference sequence). The CDR3 region is CASSLGTGLYEQYF. DNA for the CDR3: TGTGCCAGCAGCCTCGGGACAGGACTCTACGAGCAGTACTTC. Looking up the rest from reference TRBV7-9 and TRBJ2-7 gives the full variable domain: DTGVSQNPRHKITKRGQNVTFRCDPISEHNRLYWYRQTLGQGPEFLTYFQNEAQLEKSRLLSDRFSAERPKGSFSTLEIQRTEQGDSAMYLCASSLGTGLYEQYFGPGTRLTVT.

The CDR3 nucleotides are TGTGCCAGTACCCCGGGCCAAGGACGCGAGGATACGCAGTATTTT. Protein: CASTPGQGREDTQYF. The chain is built from TRBV19 and TRBJ2-3; D is unclear. Trimming removed 7 bases at V and 6 bases at J, with 20 bases between. This CDR3 spans 15 amino acids. Germline V gene lookup returns CDR1 LNHDA and CDR2 SQIVND (reference sequence). The full variable domain, its missing parts supplied by reference TRBV19 and TRBJ2-3, is DGGITQSPKYLFRKEGQNVTLSCEQNLNHDAMYWYRQDPGQGLRLIYYSQIVNDFQKGDIAEGYSVSREKKESFPLTVTSAQKNPTAFYLCASTPGQGREDTQYFGPGTRLTVL.

This CDR3 reads CASSPGLAGGPSRELFF. The CDR3 DNA sequence: TGTGCCAGCAGCCCCGGATTAGCGGGGGGGCCTTCCCGGGAGCTGTTTTTT. The chain has TRBV7-8 and TRBJ2-2; 11 bases map to TRBD2. The CDR3 has 17 residues. The V segment lost 5 bases and the J segment 9 bases; nucleotides outside the gene matches: 14. Germline V gives CDR1 SGHVS, CDR2 FQNEAQ.

This clone was counted between two and nine times. The chain joins TRBV7-6 to TRBJ1-1; maybe TRBD1 (6 bases). Germline values: CDR1 SGHVS, CDR2 FNYEAQ. The CDR3 is 15 amino acids. V lost 5 bases and J 0 bases, leaving 13 bases between the germline ends. The CDR3 sequence is CASSPQGRVNTEAFF. The CDR3 nucleotides read TGTGCCAGCAGCCCCCAGGGGCGCGTGAACACTGAAGCTTTCTTT.

This sequence joins TRBV30 and TRBJ2-2; D might be TRBD1 (6 bases). The CDR3 covers 12 residues. Germline V gene data show CDR1 as GTSNPN and CDR2 as SVGIG (reference sequence). CDR3 loop: CVIGRGPGELFF. Written as DNA, the CDR3 is TGTGTCATCGGCAGGGGTCCCGGGGAGCTGTTTTTT.

The CDR3 DNA is TGTGCCAGTTCGACTAGCGCTACCTACAATGAGCAGTTCTTC. Translation: CASSTSATYNEQFF. The rearrangement uses TRBV19 and TRBJ2-1, with TRBD2 matching 8 bases. J was trimmed by 2 bases and V by 8 bases; bases with no gene match: 5. Germline CDR1 and CDR2: LNHDA and SQIVND (reference sequence). The CDR3 is 14 residues long.

J is TRBJ1-1 and V is TRBV23-1; 7 bases are shared with TRBD1. TRBV23-1 is classed as an ORF, of uncertain function. CDR3 length equals 14 residues. The V gene end was trimmed by 8 bases and the J gene end by 1 base; junction bases not matched to a gene: 7. CDR3 in DNA: TGCGCCAGCGGACAGGACGCTCCGAACACTGAAGCTTTCTTT. Its protein product is CASGQDAPNTEAFF.

This clone was detected only a few times. The chain uses TRBV30 and TRBJ2-2; D gene unclear. Trimming stripped 4 bases from V and 1 base from J, with 10 bases between. The CDR3 length is 14 residues. The germline CDR1 and CDR2 sequences are GTSNPN and SVGIG (reference sequence). The CDR3 DNA follows: TGTGCCTGGAAAGTTATCCTGAACACCGGGGAGCTGTTTTTT. Protein: CAWKVILNTGELFF.

This chain connects TRBV4-1 to TRBJ1-1, with no clear D. Per the germline V gene, CDR1 is MGHRA and CDR2 is YSYEKL. This CDR3 has 15 amino acids. V lost 4 bases and J lost 0, with 12 bases in between. CDR3 bases: TGCGCCAGCAGCCCCTGGGCAGCCATGAACACTGAAGCTTTCTTT. Its protein is CASSPWAAMNTEAFF.

This rearrangement joins TRBV30 to TRBJ1-6; unclear D gene. Germline CDR1 GTSNPN, CDR2 SVGIG (reference sequence). The CDR3 runs 17 residues. Trimming took 2 bases from V and 5 from J, leaving 19 bases between them. The CDR3 spells CAWSPSGQPRDNSPLHF. The DNA for the CDR3 is TGTGCCTGGAGTCCGAGTGGGCAGCCTAGGGATAATTCACCCCTCCACTTT.

V and J are TRBV10-3 and TRBJ2-5, with 9 bases that match TRBD2. Trimming at V came to 8 bases and at J to 2 bases, leaving 6 bases not matched to a gene. The CDR3 sequence is 14 residues long. Germline V lookup: CDR1 ENHRY, CDR2 SYGVKD. The CDR3: CAISLAGVQETQYF. CDR3 DNA sequence: TGTGCCATCTCATTAGCGGGGGTACAAGAGACCCAGTACTTC.

This chain joins TRBV21-1 and TRBJ2-7; TRBD2 is the table's D call, not checked against the DNA. TRBV21-1 represents a pseudogene. The length of the CDR3 is 13 residues. CDR3 sequence (DNA): TGTGCCAGCACGCCGGGGGAAACCTACGAGCAGTACTTC. This gives the protein CASTPGETYEQYF.

The rearrangement joins TRBV28 to TRBJ2-4, with D perhaps matching TRBD2 (5 bases). V gave up 6 bases and J gave up 0 bases, with 15 bases separating them. Per the germline V gene, CDR1 is MDHEN and CDR2 is SYDVKM. The CDR3 covers 16 residues. This CDR3 is CASSASRGLAKNIQYF. The CDR3, as DNA: TGTGCCAGCAGCGCGAGTCGCGGACTAGCCAAAAACATTCAGTACTTC.

This clone was seen a handful of times. The genes are TRBV25-1 and TRBJ2-3; 9 bases line up with TRBD2. The CDR3 has 15 amino acids. Germline V CDR1 and CDR2: MGHDK, SYGVNS. The V gene end was trimmed by 7 bases and the J gene end by 3 bases; junction bases not matched to a gene: 8. The CDR3 reads CASTQGLAGTDTQYF. In DNA, the CDR3 is TGTGCCAGCACCCAAGGGCTAGCGGGAACAGATACGCAGTATTTT.

V and J are TRBV6-1 and TRBJ1-5; tentatively, D is TRBD1 (6 bases). The CDR3 extends over 15 amino acids. Trimming shortened V by 7 bases and J by 3 bases, and 16 bases separated the two germline ends. Germline V CDR1 and CDR2: MNHNS, SASEGT. The CDR3 sequence is CASKEGGADNQPQHF. DNA for the CDR3: TGTGCCAGCAAAGAAGGGGGGGCGGACAATCAGCCCCAGCATTTT.

V and J are TRBV10-3 and TRBJ2-7, with D possibly being TRBD1 or TRBD2 (5 bases each). Germline-derived CDR1 and CDR2 are ENHRY and SYGVKD. Trimming shortened V by 6 bases and J by 3 bases, and 12 bases separated the two germline ends. The CDR3 totals 13 residues. The CDR3 sequence: CAISRGPVYEQYF. The DNA of the CDR3 is TGTGCCATCAGCCGGGGACCCGTCTACGAGCAGTACTTC.

This clone has a handful of counts. V and J are TRBV4-1 and TRBJ2-2, with TRBD2 as a possible D gene (5 bases). Germline V CDR1 and CDR2: MGHRA, YSYEKL. The length of the CDR3 is 13 residues. Trimming shortened V by 0 bases and J by 7 bases, and 6 bases separated the two germline ends. The CDR3 region is CASSQDRDGELFF. The CDR3 DNA follows: TGCGCCAGCAGCCAAGATCGGGACGGGGAGCTGTTTTTT.

This clone was observed a handful of times. V and J are TRBV7-9 and TRBJ1-4; D perhaps matches TRBD1 (6 bases). Germline V gene data show CDR1 as SEHNR and CDR2 as FQNEAQ (reference sequence). With 5 bases removed from V and 5 bases from J, the gap between germline ends came to 18 bases. CDR3 length: 16 amino acids. As DNA, the CDR3 is TGTGCCAGCAGCATACATGTAACAGGGCCAAATGAAAAACTGTTTTTT. Translation gives CASSIHVTGPNEKLFF.

V is TRBV4-1 and J is TRBJ2-1; D gene unclear. Germline CDR1 and CDR2: MGHRA and YSYEKL. This CDR3 spans 15 amino acids. Trimming removed 1 base from V and 6 bases from J, with 13 bases in between. CDR3 nucleotides: TGCGCCAGCAGCCAAGGAATGCTTTTTTCCAATGAGCAGTTCTTC. Translated, it gives CASSQGMLFSNEQFF.

V is TRBV5-6 and J is TRBJ2-3, with 12 bases matching TRBD2. The CDR3 runs to 16 residues. V shed 4 bases, J shed 2 bases, and the junction held 5 bases outside the gene matches. Germline lookup yields CDR1 SGHDT and CDR2 YYEEEE. CDR3 nucleotides: TGTGCCAGCAGCCCGGGGACTAGCGGGCTCACAGATACGCAGTATTTT. Its translation: CASSPGTSGLTDTQYF.

The J gene is TRBJ2-7, the V gene TRBV7-9, with 7 bases lining up with TRBD2. This CDR3 is 13 amino acids long. The V segment lost 5 bases and the J segment 3 bases; nucleotides outside the gene matches: 4. Germline V gene sequence: CDR1 SEHNR, CDR2 FQNEAQ (reference sequence). The CDR3 region is CASSDSGGYEQYF. The DNA for the CDR3 is TGTGCCAGCAGCGACTCGGGGGGCTACGAGCAGTACTTC.

This clone has a handful of counts. The V gene is TRBV9, the J gene TRBJ2-1; D uncertain. Deletions cut 1 base from V and 0 bases from J, with 8 bases between. This CDR3 has 15 residues. Germline loops: CDR1 SGDLS, CDR2 YYNGEE. CDR3 protein: CASSVSTGSYNEQFF. CDR3 nucleotides: TGTGCCAGCAGCGTAAGTACCGGCTCCTACAATGAGCAGTTCTTC.